The rows below give T cell receptor beta chains drawn from one sample of a study of identical twins. TCRdb passed the 5' RACE reads through MiXCR, listing each CDR3 protein once. The sample records approximately 600,000 distinct CDR3 sequences, around 9.6% being singletons. In addition, the sample was reused for a study of yellow fever vaccine responses in identical twins.

The specimen sequenced was PBMCs. The origin of the receptors is a woman aged 18-29 years in good health. The CDR3 runs from the conserved cysteine through the conserved F or W. A D gene is named only where the DNA matches it firmly. Rows give clone size only sometimes, using once, few, many, or a class for an expanded clone.

size	D	V	J	DNA	CDR3
.	.	TRBV20-1	TRBJ2-7	TGCAGTGCTAGGGGCGCAGCATCCTACGAGCAGTACTTC	CSARGAASYEQYF
many	.	TRBV5-1	TRBJ1-5	TGCGCCAGCAGCCTTGAGGGAGGAAGTCGTCAGCCCCAGCATTTT	CASSLEGGSRQPQHF
.	TRBD1	TRBV11-2	TRBJ1-1	TGTGCCAGCAGCTTAATTTTCGGACAGGGTGTAACTGAAGCTTTCTTT	CASSLIFGQGVTEAFF
many	.	TRBV29-1	TRBJ2-1	TGCAGCGTTGCCTATGGGGGGAATGAGCAGTTCTTC	CSVAYGGNEQFF
many	TRBD1	TRBV6-1	TRBJ1-2	TGTGCCAGCAGACCGGGACAGGGGGCTTATGGCTACACCTTC	CASRPGQGAYGYTF
.	.	TRBV10-3	TRBJ2-2	TGTGCCATCACCCAAGGGGGGCCTCCGAACACCGGGGAGCTGTTTTTT	CAITQGGPPNTGELFF
many	TRBD1	TRBV7-9	TRBJ2-1	TGTGCCAGCAGCTTTAGGACAGGGCGGCCCTACAATGAGCAGTTCTTC	CASSFRTGRPYNEQFF
many	.	TRBV20-1	TRBJ2-7	TGCAGTGCCGAATCCCGCGGCGGTCCCTACGAGCAGTACTTC	CSAESRGGPYEQYF
few	.	TRBV3-1	TRBJ2-7	TGTGCCAGCAGGAGAACCGGGCCAACCCACGAGCAGTACTTC	CASRRTGPTHEQYF
many	TRBD2	TRBV12-3/TRBV12-4	TRBJ2-1	TGTGCCACGGAGCGGGACCCTCCCCAGTTCTTC	CATERDPPQFF
.	TRBD1	TRBV7-6	TRBJ1-4	TGTGCCAGCAGCCCGACAGGGGGGCCAGAAAAACTGTTTTTT	CASSPTGGPEKLFF
.	TRBD2	TRBV7-6	TRBJ2-1	TGTGCCAGCAGCTTCAGGGTAGCGGGTGAGCAGTTCTTC	CASSFRVAGEQFF
.	TRBD2	TRBV12-5	TRBJ2-1	TGTGCTAGTGGTTGGGGACCGTCTAGCGGGAGTGACAATGAGCAGTTCTTC	CASGWGPSSGSDNEQFF
few	TRBD1	TRBV12-3/TRBV12-4	TRBJ2-4	TGTGCCAGCAGTCGACAGGGGGGAAACATTCAGTACTTC	CASSRQGGNIQYF
many	.	TRBV12-3/TRBV12-4	TRBJ2-7	TGTGCCAGCAGTTTGGGCAGGGGTCCCTCCTACGAGCAGTACTTC	CASSLGRGPSYEQYF
few	.	TRBV10-3	TRBJ1-1	TGTGCCTCAACCCCGGGGAGCACTGAAGCTTTCTTT	CASTPGSTEAFF
few	.	TRBV12-3/TRBV12-4	TRBJ2-3	TGTGCCAGCAGTTCCTTGACGGCCTCTAGCACAGATACGCAGTATTTT	CASSSLTASSTDTQYF
.	.	TRBV6-5	TRBJ2-2	TGTGCCAGCAGTTACTCGGGACGTGAGCTGTTTTTT	CASSYSGRELFF
.	.	TRBV5-1	TRBJ2-1	TGCGCCAGCAGCCCGGGACTTTCAGACAATGAGCAGTTCTTC	CASSPGLSDNEQFF
.	TRBD2	TRBV7-3	TRBJ2-1	TGTGCCAGCAGCCCCTTTTGGGGGGGCAATGAGCAGTTCTTC	CASSPFWGGNEQFF